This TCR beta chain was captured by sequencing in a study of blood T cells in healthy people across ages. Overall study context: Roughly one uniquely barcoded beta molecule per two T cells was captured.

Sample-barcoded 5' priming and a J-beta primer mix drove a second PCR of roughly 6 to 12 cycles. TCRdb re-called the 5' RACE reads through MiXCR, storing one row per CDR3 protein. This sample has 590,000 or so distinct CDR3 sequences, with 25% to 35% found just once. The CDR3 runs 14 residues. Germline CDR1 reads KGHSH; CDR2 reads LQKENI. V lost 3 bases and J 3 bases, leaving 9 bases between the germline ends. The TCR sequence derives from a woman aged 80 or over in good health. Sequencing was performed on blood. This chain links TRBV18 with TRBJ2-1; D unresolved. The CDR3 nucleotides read TGTGCCAGCTCACCCGAACAAAGCTACAATGAGCAGTTCTTC. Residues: CASSPEQSYNEQFF. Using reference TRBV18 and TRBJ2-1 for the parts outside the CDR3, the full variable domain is NAGVMQNPRHLVRRRGQEARLRCSPMKGHSHVYWYRQLPEEGLKFMVYLQKENIIDESGMPKERFSAEFPKEGPSILRIQQVVRGDSAAYFCASSPEQSYNEQFFGPGTRLTVL.